The present TCR beta chain was sequenced within a study of regulatory T cells in long-lasting Graves disease. As to time point: newly diagnosed GD, antithyroid drugs for less than 3 months. PBMC RNA served as the TCR library source. Roughly 9.9-milliliter peripheral blood samples went into EDTA tubes. Through Arm-PCR of CDR3 regions and iRepertoire HTBI primers, TCR beta libraries were built. TCRdb fed the multiplex PCR reads into MiXCR, producing one record per CDR3 protein. This table has roughly 350,000 distinct CDR3 sequences, roughly 15% appearing once. A word on this clonotype: The junction and the germline gene differ at one end; a read error may be behind it.

CDR3 length equals 12 residues. Germline V lookup: CDR1 SGHRS, CDR2 YFSETQ. The same data also contributed to another study, on T cells in Graves' hyperthyroidism and ophthalmopathy. That study adds: Diagnostic assessment was based on clinical symptoms, serum thyroxine and TRAb, thyroid ultrasound and orbital computed tomography. In the first-round RT-PCR of the TCR CDR3, the HTBI primer set was used. Researchers report that a 13 V-J model separated ophthalmopathy from stable hyperthyroidism.

The chain recombines TRBV5-1 with TRBJ1-3; D uncertain. The origin of this receptor is a young woman with Graves disease. Material: peripheral blood mononuclear cells (PBMCs), obtained at new diagnosis, from a patient treated with antithyroid drugs. CDR3: CASRSSGNTIYF. The CDR3 DNA reads as TGTGCCAGCAGGAGCTCTGGAAACACCATATATTTT.